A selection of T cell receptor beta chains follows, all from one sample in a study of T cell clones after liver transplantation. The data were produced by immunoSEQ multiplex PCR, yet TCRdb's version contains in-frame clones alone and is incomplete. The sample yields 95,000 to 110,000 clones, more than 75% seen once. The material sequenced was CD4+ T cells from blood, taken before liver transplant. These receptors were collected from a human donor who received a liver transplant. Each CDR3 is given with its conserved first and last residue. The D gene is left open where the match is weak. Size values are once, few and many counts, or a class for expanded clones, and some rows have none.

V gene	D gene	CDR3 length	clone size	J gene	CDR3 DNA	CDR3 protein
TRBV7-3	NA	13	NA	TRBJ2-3	TGTGCCAGCAGCCCGGGGGCCCCAGATACGCAGTATTTT	CASSPGAPDTQYF
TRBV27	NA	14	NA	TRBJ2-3	TGTGCCAGCCCACCCGAGTACCTCACAGATACGCAGTATTTT	CASPPEYLTDTQYF
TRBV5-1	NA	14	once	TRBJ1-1	TGCGCCAGCAGCTTGGTAGTAGGTGCAGGGGAAGCTTTCTTT	CASSLVVGAGEAFF
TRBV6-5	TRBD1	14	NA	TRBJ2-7	TGTGCCAGCAAAGACAGGGCTACCTCCTACGAGCAGTACTTC	CASKDRATSYEQYF
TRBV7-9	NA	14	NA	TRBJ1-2	TGTGCCAGCAGCCCCCAGGGACTTGGCTATGGCTACACCTTC	CASSPQGLGYGYTF
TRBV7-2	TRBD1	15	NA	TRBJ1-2	TGTGCCAGCAGCTCACGACAGGGAAGGGGAGATGGCTACACCTTC	CASSSRQGRGDGYTF
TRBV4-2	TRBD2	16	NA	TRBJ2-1	TGTGCCAGCAGCCAAGAGAAGCGGGGCGGAGAAAATGAGCAGTTCTTC	CASSQEKRGGENEQFF
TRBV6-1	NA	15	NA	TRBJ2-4	TGTGCCAGCAGTGAAGAAAGGATGGTCAAAAACATTCAGTACTTC	CASSEERMVKNIQYF
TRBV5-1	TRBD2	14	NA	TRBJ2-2	TGCGCCAGCGGCAAGGGACTAAACACCGGGGAGCTGTTTTTT	CASGKGLNTGELFF
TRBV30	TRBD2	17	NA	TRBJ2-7	TGTGCCTGGAGTGACGGAATGGGACTAGCGGGGGTCTACGAGCAGTACTTC	CAWSDGMGLAGVYEQYF
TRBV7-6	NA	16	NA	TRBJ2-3	TGTGCCAGCAGCCCCGACCGGGACCCCTTCACAGATACGCAGTATTTT	CASSPDRDPFTDTQYF
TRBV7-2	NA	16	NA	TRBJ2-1	TGTGCCAGCAGCTCCCCAACAGGGAGCTCCTACAATGAGCAGTTCTTC	CASSSPTGSSYNEQFF
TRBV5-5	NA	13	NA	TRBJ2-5	TGTGCCAGCAGCTTGCTGGGGAAAGAGACCCAGTACTTC	CASSLLGKETQYF
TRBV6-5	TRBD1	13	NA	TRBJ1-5	TGTGCCATCACAGGGGGCGGGGGTCAGCCCCAGCATTTT	CAITGGGGQPQHF
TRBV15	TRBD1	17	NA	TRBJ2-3	TGTGCCACCAGCAGGGACCCTAGGACAGGGGATCAAGATACGCAGTATTTT	CATSRDPRTGDQDTQYF
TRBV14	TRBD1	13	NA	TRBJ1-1	TGTGCCAGCAGCAGGGACAGGGACACTGAAGCTTTCTTT	CASSRDRDTEAFF
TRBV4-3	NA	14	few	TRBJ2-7	TGCGCCAGCAGCCAAGGTGTCACCTCCTACGAGCAGTACTTC	CASSQGVTSYEQYF
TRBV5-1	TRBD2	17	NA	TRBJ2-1	TGCGCCAGCAGCGCCCAAATTAGCGGGGCCTCCTACAATGAGCAGTTCTTC	CASSAQISGASYNEQFF
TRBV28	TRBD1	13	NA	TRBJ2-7	TGTGCCAGCAGAAGGGGGACCGGACAGGGTTATTACTTC	CASRRGTGQGYYF
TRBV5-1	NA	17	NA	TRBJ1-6	TGCGCCAGCAGCCAGCAACCAACCGGGACAAGAAATTCACCCCTCCACTTT	CASSQQPTGTRNSPLHF
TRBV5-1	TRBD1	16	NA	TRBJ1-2	TGCGCCAGCAGCGAGGCCCCGGGACAGGGTGTCTATGGCTACACCTTC	CASSEAPGQGVYGYTF
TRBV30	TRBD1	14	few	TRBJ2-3	TGTGCCTGGGGACGACAGGGGAAGGCAGATACGCAGTATTTT	CAWGRQGKADTQYF
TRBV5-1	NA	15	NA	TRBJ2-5	TGCGCCAGCAGCTTGACACTGGATGTCCAAGAGACCCAGTACTTC	CASSLTLDVQETQYF
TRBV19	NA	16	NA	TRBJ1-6	TGTGCCAGTAGTATAGGGGAGGGCTCGGGGCGTTCACCCCTCCACTTT	CASSIGEGSGRSPLHF
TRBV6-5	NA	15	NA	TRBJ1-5	TGTGCCAGCAGGAGGAGGGGGGATAGGGGACAGCCCCAGCATTTT	CASRRRGDRGQPQHF
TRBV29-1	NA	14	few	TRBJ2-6	TGCAGCGTTGGGGGTATCTCTGGGGCCAACGTCCTGACTTTC	CSVGGISGANVLTF
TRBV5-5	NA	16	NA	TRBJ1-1	TGTGCCAGCAGCCTTGGGGTTCCTACAAAGAACACTGAAGCTTTCTTT	CASSLGVPTKNTEAFF
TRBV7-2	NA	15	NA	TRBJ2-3	TGTGCCAGCAGCTCTAGGGCCCCTGGGGGAGATACGCAGTATTTT	CASSSRAPGGDTQYF
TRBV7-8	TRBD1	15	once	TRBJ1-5	TGTGCCAGCAGTTTAGCCGGGACAGGGAATCAGCCCCAGCATTTT	CASSLAGTGNQPQHF
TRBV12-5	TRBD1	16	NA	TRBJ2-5	TGTGCTAGTGGTTTGTCCGGCCAGGGGGCAGGAGAGACCCAGTACTTC	CASGLSGQGAGETQYF
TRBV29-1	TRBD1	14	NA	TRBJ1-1	TGCAGCGTCCATCCACGACAGGGAGCCACTGAAGCTTTCTTT	CSVHPRQGATEAFF
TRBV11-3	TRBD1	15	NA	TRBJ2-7	TGTGCCAGCAGCCCTGGGACAGGGATAGGGTACGAGCAGTACTTC	CASSPGTGIGYEQYF
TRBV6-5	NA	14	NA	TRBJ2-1	TGTGCCACTACGCCCGGGACCTACCCCCAGGAGCAGTTCTTC	CATTPGTYPQEQFF
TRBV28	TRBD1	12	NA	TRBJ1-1	TGTGCCAGCTCGGGACAGCACACTGAAGCTTTCTTT	CASSGQHTEAFF
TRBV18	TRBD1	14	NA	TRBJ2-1	TGTGCCAGTCGGACAGGGGCAACAGGGAGTGAGCAGTTCTTC	CASRTGATGSEQFF
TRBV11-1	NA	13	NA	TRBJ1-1	TGTGCCAGCAGGCACGACACGAACACTGAAGCTTTCTTT	CASRHDTNTEAFF
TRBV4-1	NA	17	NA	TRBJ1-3	TGCGCCAGCAGCCTCGTGGGGGTGGGGAGCTCTGGAAACACCATATATTTT	CASSLVGVGSSGNTIYF
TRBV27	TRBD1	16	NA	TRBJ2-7	TGTGCCAGCACCAAAGGAGCCGGGACAGGGGAGGACGAGCAGTACTTC	CASTKGAGTGEDEQYF
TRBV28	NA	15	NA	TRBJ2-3	TGTGCCAGCATTACCGGGAGCGAGACCCCCGATACGCAGTATTTT	CASITGSETPDTQYF
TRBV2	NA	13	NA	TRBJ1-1	TGTGCCAGCAGTGAGACGACGGGGACTGAAGCTTTCTTT	CASSETTGTEAFF
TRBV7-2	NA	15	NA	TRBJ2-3	TGTGCCAGCAGTTCCACACCCTATAGCACAGATACGCAGTATTTT	CASSSTPYSTDTQYF
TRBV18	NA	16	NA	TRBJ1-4	TGTGCCAGCTCAGATAACTTCAGAGGAACTAATGAAAAACTGTTTTTT	CASSDNFRGTNEKLFF
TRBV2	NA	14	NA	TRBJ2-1	TGTGCCAGCAGGGCACGGGGAGAAAACAATGAGCAGTTCTTC	CASRARGENNEQFF
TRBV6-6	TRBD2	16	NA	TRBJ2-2	TGTGCCAGCAGTTCTCCTAGCGGGAGTGGAACCGGGGAGCTGTTTTTT	CASSSPSGSGTGELFF
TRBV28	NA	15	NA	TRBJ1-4	TGTGCCAGCAGTTTATTCTCGGGGCGAGTTGAAAAACTGTTTTTT	CASSLFSGRVEKLFF
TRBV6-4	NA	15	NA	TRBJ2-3	TGTGCCAGCAGTGACTCTCACTTACCCACAGATACGCAGTATTTT	CASSDSHLPTDTQYF
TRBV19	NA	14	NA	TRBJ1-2	TGTGCCAGTAGCCCTTCGACAGGCAACTATGGCTACACCTTC	CASSPSTGNYGYTF
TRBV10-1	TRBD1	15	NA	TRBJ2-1	TGCGCCAGCAGGCCCGGGACAGCGAGCTCGAATGAGCAGTTCTTC	CASRPGTASSNEQFF
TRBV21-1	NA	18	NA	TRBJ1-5	TGTGCCAGCAGCAAGACGGAGACAGGGGTCCATAGCAATCAGCCCCAGCATTTT	CASSKTETGVHSNQPQHF
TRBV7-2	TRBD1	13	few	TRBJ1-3	TGTGCCAGCAGCTCGGACAGGGGGAACACCATATATTTT	CASSSDRGNTIYF
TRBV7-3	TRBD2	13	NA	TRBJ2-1	TGTGCCAGCAGCTTAATGCTAGCGGCTGAGCAGTTCTTC	CASSLMLAAEQFF
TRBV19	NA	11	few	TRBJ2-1	TGTGCCAGTAGTGTCAGGGGCCAGCAGTTCTTC	CASSVRGQQFF